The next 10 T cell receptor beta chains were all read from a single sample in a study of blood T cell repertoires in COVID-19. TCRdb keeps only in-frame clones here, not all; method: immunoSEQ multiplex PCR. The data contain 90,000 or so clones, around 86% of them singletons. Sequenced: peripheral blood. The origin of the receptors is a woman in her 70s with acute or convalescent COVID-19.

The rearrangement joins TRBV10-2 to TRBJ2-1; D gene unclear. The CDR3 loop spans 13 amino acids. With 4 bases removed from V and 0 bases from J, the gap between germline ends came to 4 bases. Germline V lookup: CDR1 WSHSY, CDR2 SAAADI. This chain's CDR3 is CASSASSYNEQFF. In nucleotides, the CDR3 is TGCGCCAGCAGTGCTAGCTCCTACAATGAGCAGTTCTTC.

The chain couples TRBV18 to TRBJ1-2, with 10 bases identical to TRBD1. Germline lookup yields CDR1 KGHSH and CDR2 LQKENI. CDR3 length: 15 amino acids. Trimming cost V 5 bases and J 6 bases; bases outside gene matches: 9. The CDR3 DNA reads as TGTGCCAGCTCAACGACAGGGGGCGCGTTCGATGGCTACACCTTC. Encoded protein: CASSTTGGAFDGYTF.

The chain's CDR3 is CASSRTQSSGNTIYF. The CDR3 DNA is TGTGCCAGCAGCCGAACACAGAGCTCTGGAAACACCATATATTTT. V usage is TRBV3-1 (or the pseudogene TRBV3-2) and J usage is TRBJ1-3, with D uncertain. Looked up from germline, CDR1 is LGHDT and CDR2 is YNNKEL (reference sequence). CDR3 length: 15 amino acids. V was cut by 4 bases and J by 0 bases, with 10 bases left in between.

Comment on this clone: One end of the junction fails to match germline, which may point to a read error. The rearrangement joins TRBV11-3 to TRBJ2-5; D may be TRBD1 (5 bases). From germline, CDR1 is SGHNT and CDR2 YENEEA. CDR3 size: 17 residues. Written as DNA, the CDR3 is TGTGCCAGCAGCGTAGACACAGGAACGAAGGGTTCGGAGACCCAGTACTTC. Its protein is CASSVDTGTKGSETQYF.

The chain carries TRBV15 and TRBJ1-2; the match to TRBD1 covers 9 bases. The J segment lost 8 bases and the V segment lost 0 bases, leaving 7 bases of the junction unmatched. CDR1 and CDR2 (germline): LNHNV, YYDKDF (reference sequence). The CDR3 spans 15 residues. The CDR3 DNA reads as TGTGCCACCAGCAGAGATCCGGGACAGGGAGAAGGCTACACCTTC. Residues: CATSRDPGQGEGYTF.

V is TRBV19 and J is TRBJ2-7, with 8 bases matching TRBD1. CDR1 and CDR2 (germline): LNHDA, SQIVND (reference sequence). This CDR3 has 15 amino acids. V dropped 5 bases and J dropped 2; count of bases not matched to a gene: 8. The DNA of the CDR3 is TGTGCCAGTAGTCTTGGACAGGGCAGGGCCTACGAGCAGTACTTC. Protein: CASSLGQGRAYEQYF. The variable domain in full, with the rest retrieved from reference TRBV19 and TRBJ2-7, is DGGITQSPKYLFRKEGQNVTLSCEQNLNHDAMYWYRQDPGQGLRLIYYSQIVNDFQKGDIAEGYSVSREKKESFPLTVTSAQKNPTAFYLCASSLGQGRAYEQYFGPGTRLTVT.

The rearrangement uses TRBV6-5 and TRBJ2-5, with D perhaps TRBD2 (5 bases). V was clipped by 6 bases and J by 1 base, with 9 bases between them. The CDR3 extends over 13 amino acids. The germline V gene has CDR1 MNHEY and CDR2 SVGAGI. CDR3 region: CASSHRGQETQYF. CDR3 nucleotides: TGTGCCAGCAGCCACCGGGGCCAAGAGACCCAGTACTTC.

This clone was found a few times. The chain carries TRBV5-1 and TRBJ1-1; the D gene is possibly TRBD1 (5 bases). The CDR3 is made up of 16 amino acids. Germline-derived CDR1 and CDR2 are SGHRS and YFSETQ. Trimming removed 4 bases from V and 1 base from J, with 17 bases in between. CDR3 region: CASSLGHLTANTEAFF. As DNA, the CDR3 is TGCGCCAGCAGCCTAGGACATCTTACCGCGAACACTGAAGCTTTCTTT.

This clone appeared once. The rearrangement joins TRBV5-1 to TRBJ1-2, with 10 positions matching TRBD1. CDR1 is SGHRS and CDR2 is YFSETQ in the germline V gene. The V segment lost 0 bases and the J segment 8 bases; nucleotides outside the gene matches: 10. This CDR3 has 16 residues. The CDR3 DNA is TGCGCCAGCAGCTTGGCCGGGACAGGGGCACAGAAGGGCTACACCTTC. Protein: CASSLAGTGAQKGYTF.

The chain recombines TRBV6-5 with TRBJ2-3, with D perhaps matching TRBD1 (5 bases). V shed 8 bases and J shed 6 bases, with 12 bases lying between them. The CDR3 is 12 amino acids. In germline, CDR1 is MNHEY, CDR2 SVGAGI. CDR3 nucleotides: TGTGCCAGCCGGCAGGGATTTGATACGCAGTATTTT. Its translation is CASRQGFDTQYF.